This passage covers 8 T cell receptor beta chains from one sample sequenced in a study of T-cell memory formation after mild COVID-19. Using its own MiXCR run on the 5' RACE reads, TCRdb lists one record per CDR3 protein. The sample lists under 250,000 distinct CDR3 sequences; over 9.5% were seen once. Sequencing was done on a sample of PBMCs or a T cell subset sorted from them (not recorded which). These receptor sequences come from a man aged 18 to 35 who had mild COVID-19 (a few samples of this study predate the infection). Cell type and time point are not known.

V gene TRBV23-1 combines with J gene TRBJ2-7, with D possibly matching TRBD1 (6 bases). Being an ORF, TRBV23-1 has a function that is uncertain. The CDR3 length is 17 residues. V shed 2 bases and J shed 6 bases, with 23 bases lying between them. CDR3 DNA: TGCGCCAGCAGTCAACGTAGGGGGACGGACAAGCCAGCCGAGCAGTACGTC. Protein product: CASSQRRGTDKPAEQYV.

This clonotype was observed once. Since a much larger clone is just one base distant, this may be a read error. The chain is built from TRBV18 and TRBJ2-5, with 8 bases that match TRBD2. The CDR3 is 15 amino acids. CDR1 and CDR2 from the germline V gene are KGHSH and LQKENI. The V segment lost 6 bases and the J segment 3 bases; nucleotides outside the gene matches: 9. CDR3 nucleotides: TGTGCCAGCTCCCAGAGGCGGGGGGCCGAAGAGACCCAGTACTTC. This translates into CASSQRRGAEETQYF.

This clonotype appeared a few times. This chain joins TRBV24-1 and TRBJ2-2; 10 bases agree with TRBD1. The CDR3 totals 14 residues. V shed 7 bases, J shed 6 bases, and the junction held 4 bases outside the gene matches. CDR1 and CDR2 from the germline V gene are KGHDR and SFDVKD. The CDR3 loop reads CATSGTGVPGELFF. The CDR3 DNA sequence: TGTGCCACCAGCGGGACAGGGGTTCCCGGGGAGCTGTTTTTT.

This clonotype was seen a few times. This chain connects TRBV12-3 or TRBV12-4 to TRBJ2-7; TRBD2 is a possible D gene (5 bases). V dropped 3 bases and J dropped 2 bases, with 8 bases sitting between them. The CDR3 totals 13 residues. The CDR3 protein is CASSFRGTYEQYF. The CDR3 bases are TGTGCCAGCAGTTTTCGGGGTACCTACGAGCAGTACTTC.

The CDR3 is CSAQRGADTEAFF. In DNA form, the CDR3 reads TGCAGCGCCCAACGGGGGGCTGACACTGAAGCTTTCTTT. The rearrangement joins TRBV29-1 to TRBJ1-1; D possibly corresponds to TRBD1 (6 bases). This CDR3 has 13 residues. The V gene lost 7 bases and the J gene lost 3 bases, with 15 bases spanning the gap. Per germline, CDR1 SQVTM and CDR2 ANQGSEA. The full variable domain, completed using reference TRBV29-1 and TRBJ1-1, is SAVISQKPSRDICQRGTSLTIQCQVDSQVTMMFWYRQQPGQSLTLIATANQGSEATYESGFVIDKFPISRPNLTFSTLTVSNMSPEDSSIYLCSAQRGADTEAFFGQGTRLTVV.

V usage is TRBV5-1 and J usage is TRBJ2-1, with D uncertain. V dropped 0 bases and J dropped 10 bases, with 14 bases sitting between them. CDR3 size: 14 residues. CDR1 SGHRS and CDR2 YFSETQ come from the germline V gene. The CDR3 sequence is CASSLAQPKLEQFF. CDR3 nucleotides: TGCGCCAGCAGCTTGGCCCAGCCGAAGCTCGAGCAGTTCTTC.

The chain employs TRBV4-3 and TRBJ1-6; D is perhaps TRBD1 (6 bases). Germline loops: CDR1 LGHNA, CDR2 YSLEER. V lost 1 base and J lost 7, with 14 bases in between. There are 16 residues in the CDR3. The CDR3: CASSQGTAHSNSPLHF. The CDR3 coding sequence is TGCGCCAGCAGCCAAGGGACAGCCCATTCCAATTCACCCCTCCACTTT.

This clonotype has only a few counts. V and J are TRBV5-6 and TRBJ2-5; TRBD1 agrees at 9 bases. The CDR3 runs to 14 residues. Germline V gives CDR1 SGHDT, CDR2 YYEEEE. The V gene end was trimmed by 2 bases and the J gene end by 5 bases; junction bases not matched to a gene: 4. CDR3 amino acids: CASSFGTGTETQYF. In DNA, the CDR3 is TGTGCCAGCAGCTTCGGGACAGGGACTGAGACCCAGTACTTC.